A single sample is the source of the 32 T cell receptor beta chains below, sequenced in a study of cytomegalovirus exposure and HLA in healthy donors listed by TCRdb under 2017. Libraries were constructed by the immunoSEQ multiplex PCR assay. For the multiplex PCR, a mixture combining 60 forward primers for TCR Vbeta segments and 13 reverse primers for TCR Jbeta segments was used. TCRdb carries this immuneACCESS record with in-frame sequences only. Its versions omit some clonotypes, under half of them owing to an unresolved V gene in the studies checked, with the rest unexplained. The sample table contains some 85,000 clones; only one count was recorded for more than 70% of them. The top ten constitute 2.5% to 3.5% of the sample. The sample comprised PBMCs. These receptors all stem from a man aged 40-49 years in good health and CMV-seronegative.

CDR3 sequence: CASSPPGRNEKLFF. The CDR3 DNA reads as TGTGCCAGCAGCCCTCCAGGTCGTAATGAAAAACTGTTTTTT. V usage is TRBV7-2 and J usage is TRBJ1-4, with no clear D. The V gene's germline CDR1 is SGHTA and CDR2 FQGNSA. V was clipped by 5 bases and J by 4 bases, with 11 bases between them. The CDR3 runs 14 residues. Full variable domain (rest looked up from reference TRBV7-2 and TRBJ1-4): GAGVSQSPSNKVTEKGKDVELRCDPISGHTALYWYRQSLGQGLEFLIYFQGNSAPDKSGLPSDRFSAERTGGSVSTLTIQRTQQEDSAVYLCASSPPGRNEKLFFGSGTQLSVL.

This clone was seen just once. This chain joins TRBV29-1 and TRBJ2-7, with D uncertain. CDR3 length: 13 residues. Trimming removed 4 bases from V and 3 bases from J, with 13 bases in between. Germline V CDR1 and CDR2: SQVTM, ANQGSEA. CDR3 bases: TGCAGCGTTGTGGAGTTTACCAGCTACGAGCAGTACTTC. Amino acid sequence: CSVVEFTSYEQYF.

The chain is built from TRBV5-1 and TRBJ2-7; 12 nucleotides line up with TRBD2. The CDR3 extends over 18 amino acids. V was pared by 0 bases and J by 1 base, with 8 bases of the junction left unmatched. Germline V gene data show CDR1 as SGHRS and CDR2 as YFSETQ. As DNA, the CDR3 is TGCGCCAGCAGCTTGGCGGGACTAGCGGGTTTGATGTCCTACGAGCAGTACTTC. It translates to CASSLAGLAGLMSYEQYF. The full variable domain, its missing parts supplied by reference TRBV5-1 and TRBJ2-7, is KAGVTQTPRYLIKTRGQQVTLSCSPISGHRSVSWYQQTPGQGLQFLFEYFSETQRNKGNFPGRFSGRQFSNSRSEMNVSTLELGDSALYLCASSLAGLAGLMSYEQYFGPGTRLTVT.

Here the CDR3 reads CASSRDGGTQYF. The CDR3 coding sequence is TGTGCCAGCAGCCGCGACGGGGGTACCCAGTACTTC. The chain has TRBV7-9 and TRBJ2-5; D possibly corresponds to TRBD2 (6 bases). The V and J ends lost 5 bases and 8 bases respectively, with 12 bases between them. Germline CDR1 SEHNR, CDR2 FQNEAQ (reference sequence). This CDR3 has 12 amino acids.

The chain joins TRBV4-3 to TRBJ2-3, with TRBD2 matching over 12 bases. Germline trimming cut 1 base from V and 4 bases from J; bases unmatched to any gene: 3. CDR1 is LGHNA, CDR2 YSLEER, per germline. This CDR3 has 16 residues. The DNA of the CDR3 is TGCGCCAGCAGCCAAGGGACTAGCGGGGTAGCAGATACGCAGTATTTT. Translated: CASSQGTSGVADTQYF.

The chain couples TRBV7-9 to TRBJ1-1; 10 nucleotides line up with TRBD1. The CDR3 has 17 amino acids. Germline V gene sequence: CDR1 SEHNR, CDR2 FQNEAQ (reference sequence). Losses at the gene ends were 3 bases for V and 2 bases for J; bases not matched to a gene: 9. The CDR3 spells CASSFDRGQRENTEAFF. The CDR3 bases are TGTGCCAGCAGCTTCGACAGGGGGCAGCGGGAAAACACTGAAGCTTTCTTT.

This clone was detected only a few times. The rearrangement links TRBV7-9 to TRBJ1-5; TRBD1 agrees at 7 bases. V shed 2 bases, J shed 0 bases, and the junction held 7 bases outside the gene matches. CDR3 length equals 17 residues. The germline gives CDR1 SEHNR, CDR2 FQNEAQ (reference sequence). The CDR3 sequence is CASSLSGQFISNQPQHF. CDR3 nucleotide sequence: TGTGCCAGCAGCTTATCGGGACAGTTTATTAGCAATCAGCCCCAGCATTTT.

The genes are TRBV28 and TRBJ2-2; possibly TRBD1 for D (8 bases). V lost 4 bases and J 1 base, leaving 13 bases between the germline ends. Germline-derived CDR1 and CDR2 are MDHEN and SYDVKM. The CDR3 covers 16 residues. CDR3 residues: CASSSAGTGNTGELFF. CDR3 coding DNA: TGTGCCAGCAGTTCAGCGGGGACAGGGAACACCGGGGAGCTGTTTTTT.

The chain has TRBV13 and TRBJ2-5; 7 nucleotides match TRBD1. V gave up 0 bases and J gave up 3 bases; unmatched junction bases: 4. Germline CDR1 reads PRHDT; CDR2 reads FYEKMQ (reference sequence). CDR3 length equals 15 residues. The CDR3 sequence is CASSLGFDREETQYF. As DNA, the CDR3 is TGTGCCAGCAGCTTAGGTTTTGACAGGGAAGAGACCCAGTACTTC.

This clone came up once. This chain joins TRBV30 and TRBJ2-7, with 8 nucleotides matching TRBD1. This CDR3 comprises 15 residues. From germline, CDR1 is GTSNPN and CDR2 SVGIG (reference sequence). Trimming cost V 4 bases and J 5 bases; bases outside gene matches: 13. CDR3 region: CAWTPGQGGGDEQYF. The CDR3, as DNA: TGTGCCTGGACCCCTGGACAGGGAGGTGGGGACGAGCAGTACTTC.

This rearrangement joins TRBV30 to TRBJ2-1; D remains unclear. Germline V gene sequence: CDR1 GTSNPN, CDR2 SVGIG (reference sequence). Trimming took off 0 bases at V and 5 bases at J, with 5 bases between the two ends. This CDR3 has 12 residues. The CDR3, as DNA: TGTGCCTGGAGTGTACTGCACAATGAGCAGTTCTTC. This sequence encodes CAWSVLHNEQFF.

In this sample, this clone turned up a few times. V and J are TRBV7-2 and TRBJ1-5; TRBD1 matches at 7 bases. Germline CDR1 and CDR2: SGHTA and FQGNSA. The CDR3 consists of 15 residues. J lost 3 bases, V lost 5 bases, and 7 bases had no gene match. CDR3 loop: CASSTRTGPNQPQHF. DNA of the CDR3: TGTGCCAGCAGCACTCGGACAGGCCCCAATCAGCCCCAGCATTTT.

This chain links TRBV28 with TRBJ1-1; D not resolved. Germline V gene lookup returns CDR1 MDHEN and CDR2 SYDVKM. The V gene lost 2 bases and the J gene lost 5 bases, with 6 bases spanning the gap. This CDR3 has 12 residues. The CDR3 protein is CASSLEGTEAFF. The CDR3 DNA reads TGTGCCAGCAGTTTAGAGGGAACTGAAGCTTTCTTT.

This rearrangement joins TRBV5-1 to TRBJ2-5; 12 nucleotides match TRBD2. CDR1 SGHRS and CDR2 YFSETQ come from the germline V gene. The CDR3 has 15 amino acids. With V trimmed by 4 bases and J by 5 bases, 6 bases remained unmatched. This CDR3 is CASSLRTSGDETQYF. The CDR3 coding sequence is TGCGCCAGCAGCCTACGGACTAGCGGGGATGAGACCCAGTACTTC.

This clone was detected only a few times. The CDR3 DNA reads TGTGCCAGCAGTCCTGGGGGGGCGAACACCGGGGAGCTGTTTTTT. This encodes CASSPGGANTGELFF. V usage is TRBV28 and J usage is TRBJ2-2, with TRBD2 matching 7 bases. The V segment lost 5 bases and the J segment 0 bases; nucleotides outside the gene matches: 3. The CDR3 is made up of 15 amino acids. Germline CDR1 and CDR2: MDHEN and SYDVKM.

The V gene is TRBV9, the J gene TRBJ1-2; D gene unclear. V was shortened by 3 bases and J by 0 bases, with 18 bases between the two germline ends. Germline V gives CDR1 SGDLS, CDR2 YYNGEE. This CDR3 has 17 amino acids. This chain's CDR3 is CASSEGMGRLANYGYTF. The CDR3, as DNA: TGTGCCAGCAGCGAAGGCATGGGGAGGTTAGCTAACTATGGCTACACCTTC.

V gene TRBV4-3 combines with J gene TRBJ1-4, with D tentatively TRBD1 (5 bases). CDR3 length: 16 amino acids. The V end lost 0 bases, the J end lost 5 bases, and 13 bases lay between the germline ends. The germline gives CDR1 LGHNA, CDR2 YSLEER. The CDR3 sequence: CASSQDRQGLNEKLFF. The CDR3 DNA reads TGCGCCAGCAGCCAAGATCGGCAGGGCCTCAATGAAAAACTGTTTTTT.

This clone was observed once. J is TRBJ2-1 and V is TRBV4-1; tentatively, D is TRBD2 (6 bases). V was pared by 0 bases and J by 2 bases, with 14 bases between. There are 17 residues in the CDR3. CDR1 is MGHRA, CDR2 YSYEKL, per germline. The CDR3: CASSQERMRGPYNEQFF. The DNA for the CDR3 is TGCGCCAGCAGCCAAGAGAGGATGCGGGGACCCTACAATGAGCAGTTCTTC.

This clone has just one count. The chain carries TRBV19 and TRBJ2-4; perhaps TRBD1 as D (6 bases). The CDR3 has 18 amino acids. Per germline, CDR1 LNHDA and CDR2 SQIVND (reference sequence). Trimming shortened V by 6 bases and J by 0 bases, and 21 bases separated the two germline ends. CDR3 sequence (DNA): TGTGCCAGTAGACCCGGGGACCAGGGGCCGCCAGCCAAAAACATTCAGTACTTC. Amino acids: CASRPGDQGPPAKNIQYF.

This clone was recorded only once. The J gene is TRBJ2-5, the V gene TRBV7-9; D gene uncertain. There are 13 residues in the CDR3. Trimming removed 3 bases at V and 1 base at J, with 6 bases between. Looked up from germline, CDR1 is SEHNR and CDR2 is FQNEAQ (reference sequence). CDR3 nucleotide sequence: TGTGCCAGCAGCTTGTCTCTCCAAGAGACCCAGTACTTC. Its protein product is CASSLSLQETQYF.

This clone is a singleton in its sample. J is TRBJ1-2 and V is TRBV27; a possible D gene is TRBD1 (6 bases). Germline V CDR1 and CDR2: MNHEY, SMNVEV (reference sequence). V gave up 2 bases and J gave up 7 bases, with 14 bases separating them. CDR3 length equals 14 residues. The CDR3 is CASSLGGGRSGYTF. CDR3 nucleotides: TGTGCCAGCAGTTTAGGGGGGGGCCGGAGTGGCTACACCTTC.

This clone is a singleton in its sample. V is TRBV7-2 and J is TRBJ2-4, with a weak D call TRBD1 (8 bases). CDR3 size: 16 residues. Germline V CDR1 and CDR2: SGHTA, FQGNSA. V was clipped by 5 bases and J by 0 bases, with 14 bases between them. The CDR3 bases are TGTGCCAGCAGCCAAACAGGGGGGGGAGCCAAAAACATTCAGTACTTC. It yields the protein CASSQTGGGAKNIQYF. Based on the CDR3 plus reference TRBV7-2 and TRBJ2-4, the full variable domain is GAGVSQSPSNKVTEKGKDVELRCDPISGHTALYWYRQSLGQGLEFLIYFQGNSAPDKSGLPSDRFSAERTGGSVSTLTIQRTQQEDSAVYLCASSQTGGGAKNIQYFGAGTRLSVL.

The rearrangement links TRBV5-4 to TRBJ2-7; a possible D gene is TRBD2 (5 bases). Germline CDR1 SGHNT, CDR2 YYREEE (reference sequence). CDR3 length: 13 residues. Trimming shortened V by 4 bases and J by 5 bases, and 13 bases separated the two germline ends. CDR3 in amino acids: CASSQEGGDEQYF. The CDR3 DNA is TGTGCCAGCAGCCAAGAGGGTGGGGACGAGCAGTACTTC.

The gene calls are TRBV7-3 and TRBJ2-1, with 9 bases lining up with TRBD1. Looked up from germline, CDR1 is SGHTA and CDR2 is FQGTGA. CDR3 length: 14 residues. The V segment lost 5 bases and the J segment 6 bases; nucleotides outside the gene matches: 5. The CDR3 here is CASSPGQGPNEQFF. CDR3 coding DNA: TGTGCCAGCAGCCCGGGACAGGGCCCCAATGAGCAGTTCTTC.

This clone was seen a few times. The chain uses TRBV7-4 and TRBJ2-7, with a tentative D call TRBD1 (6 bases). The germline V gene encodes CDR1 SGHVT and CDR2 SQSDAQ. The CDR3 runs to 16 residues. V was shortened by 7 bases and J by 3 bases, with 22 bases between the two germline ends. CDR3 residues: CASTVPRPRGLYEQYF. The CDR3 region has the DNA TGTGCCAGCACCGTGCCCCGGCCCAGGGGTCTCTACGAGCAGTACTTC.

The chain is built from TRBV28 and TRBJ1-3; the D is unclear. The CDR3 covers 14 residues. Trimming took 3 bases from V and 0 from J, leaving 6 bases between them. CDR1 and CDR2 from the germline V gene are MDHEN and SYDVKM. Written as DNA, the CDR3 is TGTGCCAGCAGTTTTTCCTACTCTGGAAACACCATATATTTT. It specifies CASSFSYSGNTIYF. The whole variable domain, remainder taken from reference TRBV28 and TRBJ1-3, is DVKVTQSSRYLVKRTGEKVFLECVQDMDHENMFWYRQDPGLGLRLIYFSYDVKMKEKGDIPEGYSVSREKKERFSLILESASTNQTSMYLCASSFSYSGNTIYFGEGSWLTVV.

CDR3 coding DNA: TGTGCCAGCAGCGTAGCTTCGGTACCCCGGGAGCAGTACTTC. Protein: CASSVASVPREQYF. The rearrangement uses TRBV9 and TRBJ2-7; D gene uncertain. CDR3 size: 14 residues. Per germline, CDR1 SGDLS and CDR2 YYNGEE. V lost 0 bases and J lost 7, with 14 bases in between.

V usage is TRBV19 and J usage is TRBJ2-1, with TRBD2 matching 7 bases. V was clipped by 3 bases and J by 5 bases; unmatched bases: 10. CDR1 is LNHDA, CDR2 SQIVND, per germline (reference sequence). The CDR3 length is 16 residues. The DNA of the CDR3 is TGTGCCAGTAGTATTACCCCTAGCGGCCTAAACAATGAGCAGTTCTTC. It yields the protein CASSITPSGLNNEQFF.

The chain links TRBV11-2 to TRBJ2-7; 7 positions match TRBD2. CDR3 size: 15 residues. V shed 2 bases, J shed 2 bases, and the junction held 6 bases outside the gene matches. Germline CDR1 SGHAT, CDR2 FQNNGV. The CDR3, as DNA: TGTGCCAGCAGCTTACCCGAACGGGGGGCCTACGAGCAGTACTTC. Amino acids: CASSLPERGAYEQYF. Full variable domain (rest looked up from reference TRBV11-2 and TRBJ2-7): EAGVAQSPRYKIIEKRQSVAFWCNPISGHATLYWYQQILGQGPKLLIQFQNNGVVDDSQLPKDRFSAERLKGVDSTLKIQPAKLEDSAVYLCASSLPERGAYEQYFGPGTRLTVT.

This chain connects TRBV5-4 to TRBJ2-2; D call uncertain. Germline-derived CDR1 and CDR2 are SGHNT and YYREEE (reference sequence). Trimming pared 4 bases from V and 4 bases from J, leaving 17 bases between. CDR3 length: 16 amino acids. As DNA, the CDR3 is TGTGCCAGCAGCATGAGACCCGACTTGTCCACCGGGGAGCTGTTTTTT. Protein product: CASSMRPDLSTGELFF.

J is TRBJ2-7 and V is TRBV18; D ambiguous. V lost 3 bases, J lost 3 bases, and 9 bases lay in between. The CDR3 has 13 residues. Germline CDR1 and CDR2: KGHSH and LQKENI. The CDR3 region has the DNA TGTGCCAGCTCACCCGGCCGGAGCTACGAGCAGTACTTC. This gives the protein CASSPGRSYEQYF.

Notes on this clone: At one of its ends the junction is not consistent with the germline gene, which may arise from a read error. The chain employs TRBV4-1 and TRBJ2-7; 9 bases map to TRBD2. CDR3 length: 15 residues. Per the germline V gene, CDR1 is MGHRA and CDR2 is YSYEKL. This chain's CDR3 is CASSQDGGGADEQYF. DNA for the CDR3: TGTGCCAGCAGCCAAGATGGCGGGGGGGCCGACGAGCAGTACTTC.